This is a list of T cell receptor beta chains from one sample in a study of blood T cell repertoires in COVID-19. Profiled with immunoSEQ multiplex PCR; TCRdb holds only in-frame clones, not every one. The table records about 97,000 clones, about 90% of them present only once. Material for sequencing was peripheral blood. The origin of the receptors is a woman in her 50s with COVID-19, enrolled during active disease. CDR3s include the opening cysteine and the closing phenylalanine or tryptophan. Each record gives: J gene, D gene, clone size, V gene, CDR3 DNA, CDR3 protein. A D gene is named only where the DNA matches it firmly. Clone size is not always given. Where it is, it says once, few, many or a class for expanded clones.

TRBJ2-1 | TRBD2 | NA | TRBV7-9 | TGTGCCAGCAGCTTATGGGGACTAATGCAGTTCTTC | CASSLWGLMQFF
TRBJ1-3 | NA | once | TRBV7-8 | TGTGCCAGCAGCTACCCAGGGGTATCCTCTGGAAACACCATATATTTT | CASSYPGVSSGNTIYF
TRBJ2-4 | NA | NA | TRBV3-1/TRBV3-2 | TGTGCCAGCAGCCAAGGGAGTAGCAAAAACATTCAGTACTTC | CASSQGSSKNIQYF
TRBJ1-2 | NA | NA | TRBV28 | TGTGCCAGCAGTTTTATTCACGGCTATGGCTACACCTTC | CASSFIHGYGYTF
TRBJ1-2 | TRBD1 | NA | TRBV12-3/TRBV12-4 | TGTGCATCAGGGGGCGCAGATGGCTACACCTTC | CASGGADGYTF
TRBJ2-4 | NA | NA | TRBV11-3 | TGTGCCAGCAGCATCAATCGGATTCAGTACTTC | CASSINRIQYF
TRBJ2-5 | TRBD1 | NA | TRBV11-1 | TGTGCCAGCAGTCATGGGGGACAGGGTCTTTGGGAGACCCAGTACTTC | CASSHGGQGLWETQYF
TRBJ1-2 | NA | NA | TRBV2 | TGTGCCAGCAGTGAAACCCCTGGAGACCCCTATGGCTACACCTTC | CASSETPGDPYGYTF
TRBJ1-2 | TRBD1 | NA | TRBV19 | TGTGCCAGTAGTGCCCTTACAGGGGGCGGCTATGGCTACACCTTC | CASSALTGGGYGYTF
TRBJ1-6 | TRBD1 | NA | TRBV7-9 | TGTGCCAGCAGCTACCAGGGGGCGGTCTCACCCCTCCACTTT | CASSYQGAVSPLHF
TRBJ1-1 | NA | once | TRBV7-2 | TGTGCCAGCAGCTTATTTGTGGGCAGCATGAACACTGAAGCTTTCTTT | CASSLFVGSMNTEAFF
TRBJ2-7 | TRBD2 | NA | TRBV7-9 | TGTGCCAGCAGCTGGCCCGGGAGGGGCTACGAGCAGTACTTC | CASSWPGRGYEQYF
TRBJ2-2 | TRBD2 | NA | TRBV11-3 | TGTGCCAGCAGGCCTAGCGGTCTTAGCGCCGGACCGTTCACCGGGGAGCTGTTTTTT | CASRPSGLSAGPFTGELFF
TRBJ1-5 | TRBD1 | NA | TRBV6-5 | TGTGCCAGCAGTACAGGACAGGGAGGCCAGCCCCAGCATTTT | CASSTGQGGQPQHF
TRBJ2-2 | NA | NA | TRBV21-1 | TGTGCCAGCAGCCGCGTCTATCGGGAGACCAACACCGGGGAGCTGTTTTTT | CASSRVYRETNTGELFF
TRBJ1-3 | TRBD1 | NA | TRBV10-3 | TGTGCCACTACGACAGGGGAGGGAAACACCATATATTTT | CATTTGEGNTIYF
TRBJ2-3 | NA | NA | TRBV5-1 | TGCGCCAGCAGCTTGGCAGGTAAAAGACAAGATACGCAGTATTTT | CASSLAGKRQDTQYF
TRBJ2-2 | NA | NA | TRBV7-8 | TGTGCCAGCAGCTTAGCGCGGGCCCGGGGCACCGGGGAGCTGTTTTTT | CASSLARARGTGELFF
TRBJ2-7 | TRBD1 | NA | TRBV11-3 | TGTGCCAGCAGCGACGGGGGACAGGGGGCCGACGAGCAGTACTTC | CASSDGGQGADEQYF
TRBJ1-5 | NA | NA | TRBV6-1 | TGTGCCAGCAGTGAAATCGCGGTTGGTAGCAATCAGCCCCAGCATTTT | CASSEIAVGSNQPQHF
TRBJ2-7 | TRBD2 | once | TRBV9 | TGTGCCAGCAGCACGAGGACTAGCGGCTACGAGCAGTACTTC | CASSTRTSGYEQYF
TRBJ1-5 | TRBD1 | NA | TRBV13 | TGTGCCAGCAGCCAGGGGGCGGCGGGGCCCCAGCATTTT | CASSQGAAGPQHF
TRBJ1-2 | TRBD1 | NA | TRBV11-3 | TGTGCCAGCAGCTTCAGGGGGACGGAGACTTCTAACTATGGCTACACCTTC | CASSFRGTETSNYGYTF
TRBJ1-3 | NA | NA | TRBV9 | TGTGCCAGCAGCGTCAAACAGGCTTTGAGCTCTGGAAACACCATATATTTT | CASSVKQALSSGNTIYF
TRBJ1-5 | NA | NA | TRBV7-2 | TGTGCCAGCAGCCCCCCGGCAGCGGGACAGCCCCAGCATTTT | CASSPPAAGQPQHF
TRBJ2-5 | NA | once | TRBV7-3 | TGTGCCAGCAGCGAAACAGGGTCCGAGACCCAGTACTTC | CASSETGSETQYF
TRBJ2-5 | NA | NA | TRBV27 | TGTGCCAGCAGTTTAGGGCTAGCTGAGACCCAGTACTTC | CASSLGLAETQYF
TRBJ1-5 | TRBD1 | NA | TRBV10-1 | TGCGCCAGCAAGTACAGGGGGCGCGGGCAGCCCCAGCATTTT | CASKYRGRGQPQHF
TRBJ2-7 | NA | NA | TRBV18 | TGTGCCAGCTCACCCGGGGACTACGAGCAGTACTTC | CASSPGDYEQYF
TRBJ2-2 | NA | NA | TRBV12-3/TRBV12-4 | TGTGCCAGCAGCAATAGCGTGACCGGGGAGCTGTTTTTT | CASSNSVTGELFF